These T cell receptor beta chains were read from a single sample in a study of vaccination effects on CD4 cells after COVID-19. These TCRs' antigens remain unknown. The data were produced by immunoSEQ multiplex PCR, yet TCRdb's version contains in-frame clones alone and is incomplete. The table records more than 45,000 clones, around 80% of them present only once. The sample was CD4+ T cells from PBMCs cultured without peptide, taken before COVID-19 vaccination. These receptors all come from a human donor who received a COVID-19 vaccine. Each CDR3 is given with its conserved first and last residue. Each record gives: J gene, V gene, D gene, clone size, CDR3 protein, CDR3 DNA. A D gene is named only where the DNA matches it firmly. Clone size is shown for a subset of rows, as once, few, many or a class of expanded clone.

>TRBJ2-3|TRBV24-1|TRBD1|.
CATSALGQGDVTQYF
TGTGCCACCAGTGCCCTCGGACAGGGGGATGTTACGCAGTATTTT
>TRBJ2-3|TRBV18|.|.
CASSPSIRGSTDTQYF
TGTGCCAGCTCACCATCGATACGGGGGAGCACAGATACGCAGTATTTT
>TRBJ2-1|TRBV7-2|.|.
CASSTGGNEQFF
TGTGCCAGCAGCACAGGAGGCAATGAGCAGTTCTTC
>TRBJ1-3|TRBV3-1/TRBV3-2|.|.
CASSSSGQRSSGNTIYF
TGTGCCAGCAGCTCATCAGGACAGCGCAGCTCTGGAAACACCATATATTTT
>TRBJ1-2|TRBV12-3/TRBV12-4|TRBD1|.
CASRNRGDGYTF
TGTGCCAGCAGAAACAGGGGGGACGGCTACACCTTC
>TRBJ2-6|TRBV29-1|TRBD1|.
CSDRGTFSGANVLTF
TGCAGCGACAGGGGGACTTTCTCTGGGGCCAACGTCCTGACTTTC
>TRBJ2-6|TRBV5-1|.|.
CASSLAPGNPYSGANVLTF
TGCGCCAGCAGCTTGGCTCCCGGGAACCCATATTCTGGGGCCAACGTCCTGACTTTC
>TRBJ1-2|TRBV5-1|TRBD1|few
CASSLGAGTGVNYGYTF
TGCGCCAGCAGCTTGGGGGCCGGGACAGGAGTTAACTATGGCTACACCTTC
>TRBJ1-4|TRBV18|.|once
CASSPLDGLNEKLFF
TGTGCCAGCTCACCGTTGGACGGGCTAAATGAAAAACTGTTTTTT
>TRBJ2-3|TRBV19|.|.
CASSKFGGGGDTQYF
TGTGCCAGTAGTAAGTTCGGCGGGGGCGGGGATACGCAGTATTTT
>TRBJ1-2|TRBV4-1|TRBD1|.
CASSQGPGQGSYGYTF
TGCGCCAGCAGCCAGGGACCAGGACAGGGAAGCTATGGCTACACCTTC
>TRBJ1-2|TRBV6-5|.|once
CASSSGQGRGYTF
TGTGCCAGCAGTTCAGGCCAGGGGAGAGGCTACACCTTC
>TRBJ1-5|TRBV28|.|.
CASSLTGAGQPQHF
TGTGCCAGCAGTTTAACGGGGGCAGGTCAGCCCCAGCATTTT
>TRBJ1-5|TRBV27|.|.
CASSLRDQPQHF
TGTGCCAGCAGTTTACGGGATCAGCCCCAGCATTTT
>TRBJ1-3|TRBV5-1|.|.
CASSLEFRGSGNTIYF
TGCGCCAGCAGCTTGGAGTTCAGGGGTTCTGGAAACACCATATATTTT
>TRBJ2-3|TRBV7-3|TRBD2|.
CASSHQGSGGAIDTQYF
TGTGCCAGCAGCCATCAGGGTAGCGGGGGGGCGATAGATACGCAGTATTTT
>TRBJ1-1|TRBV14|.|few
CASSKSGGTEAFF
TGTGCCAGCAGCAAGTCCGGAGGGACCGAAGCTTTCTTT
>TRBJ2-2|TRBV12-3/TRBV12-4|.|few
CASRSGYGELFF
TGTGCCAGCAGGAGCGGATACGGGGAGCTGTTTTTT
>TRBJ1-1|TRBV6-5|.|.
CASSYATGEAFF
TGTGCCAGCAGTTACGCTACAGGGGAAGCTTTCTTT
>TRBJ2-1|TRBV6-2/TRBV6-3|TRBD1|.
CASSYTGQYNEQFF
TGTGCCAGCAGTTACACGGGACAGTACAATGAGCAGTTCTTC
>TRBJ1-4|TRBV28|.|.
CASSYGGEKLFF
TGTGCCAGCAGTTACGGGGGGGAAAAACTGTTTTTT
>TRBJ2-5|TRBV20-1|TRBD2|.
CSPPGGETQYF
TGCAGTCCCCCCGGGGGGGAGACCCAGTACTTC
>TRBJ2-5|TRBV9|.|.
CASSVVGAGETQYF
TGTGCCAGCAGCGTAGTGGGGGCAGGGGAGACCCAGTACTTC
>TRBJ1-1|TRBV5-1|.|.
CASSTSRFNTEAFF
TGCGCCAGCAGTACTTCAAGGTTTAACACTGAAGCTTTCTTT
>TRBJ1-1|TRBV5-4|TRBD1|.
CASSSTGGGTEAFF
TGTGCCAGCAGCTCTACAGGGGGCGGCACTGAAGCTTTCTTT
>TRBJ1-5|TRBV19|.|.
CASSINSVGSQHF
TGTGCCAGTAGTATAAACTCCGTCGGGTCCCAGCATTTT
>TRBJ2-5|TRBV19|.|.
CASSPLFDRETQYF
TGTGCCAGTAGCCCCCTTTTTGACCGGGAGACCCAGTACTTC
>TRBJ1-5|TRBV5-1|.|.
CASSLDSSDYQPQHF
TGCGCCAGCAGCTTGGATAGTTCTGATTATCAGCCCCAGCATTTT
>TRBJ2-5|TRBV12-3/TRBV12-4|TRBD1|.
CATRQGAAETQYF
TGTGCCACCAGACAGGGGGCAGCGGAGACCCAGTACTTC
>TRBJ2-5|TRBV7-9|.|.
CASSQGQQETQYF
TGTGCCAGCAGCCAAGGACAGCAAGAGACCCAGTACTTC
>TRBJ2-3|TRBV19|.|few
CASSIRADTQYF
TGTGCCAGTAGTATCAGGGCAGATACGCAGTATTTT
>TRBJ1-3|TRBV9|.|.
CASSDPQDSYGNTIYF
TGTGCCAGCAGCGACCCCCAGGACAGTTATGGAAACACCATATATTTT
>TRBJ2-5|TRBV5-8|.|.
CASSLMSLGGKETQYF
TGTGCCAGCAGCTTAATGTCATTGGGGGGTAAGGAGACCCAGTACTTC
>TRBJ1-5|TRBV9|.|.
CASSADAGARQPQHF
TGTGCCAGCAGCGCCGACGCAGGGGCCAGGCAGCCCCAGCATTTT
>TRBJ1-6|TRBV7-2|.|.
CASSSGRTDRSPLHF
TGTGCCAGCAGCAGCGGCCGGACGGATAGATCACCCCTCCACTTT
>TRBJ1-6|TRBV4-1|.|.
CASSPPQGRVNSPLHF
TGCGCCAGCAGCCCCCCCCAGGGCAGGGTGAATTCACCCCTCCACTTT
>TRBJ1-5|TRBV28|TRBD1|.
CASRPGTGGNQPQHF
TGTGCCAGCAGACCGGGGACAGGGGGCAATCAGCCCCAGCATTTT
>TRBJ2-3|TRBV5-6|TRBD2|.
CASSLEPGGVTDTQYF
TGTGCCAGCAGCTTGGAACCCGGGGGGGTTACAGATACGCAGTATTTT
>TRBJ2-1|TRBV15|TRBD1|.
CATSRTGAENEQFF
TGTGCCACCAGCAGGACAGGGGCGGAGAATGAGCAGTTCTTC
>TRBJ1-1|TRBV6-6|.|.
CASSASMEAFF
TGTGCCAGCAGTGCCAGTATGGAAGCTTTCTTT
>TRBJ2-3|TRBV9|.|.
CASSRGTGGGKADTQYF
TGTGCCAGCAGCAGGGGGACGGGAGGAGGAAAGGCAGATACGCAGTATTTT
>TRBJ2-6|TRBV30|.|.
CAWSARRAYGANVLTF
TGTGCCTGGAGTGCCAGGCGAGCGTACGGGGCCAACGTCCTGACTTTC
>TRBJ2-1|TRBV5-4|.|.
CASSFAGLNNEQFF
TGTGCCAGCAGCTTCGCAGGGCTCAACAATGAGCAGTTCTTC
>TRBJ2-5|TRBV3-1/TRBV3-2|.|.
CASSQDGYRPGGGTQYF
TGTGCCAGCAGCCAAGATGGTTACCGGCCGGGTGGGGGGACCCAGTACTTC
>TRBJ1-5|TRBV7-2|.|.
CASSLLYSNQPQHF
TGTGCCAGCAGCTTACTTTATAGCAATCAGCCCCAGCATTTT
>TRBJ1-1|TRBV5-1|.|few
CASSLEPGAHTEAFF
TGCGCCAGCAGCTTGGAACCGGGGGCCCACACTGAAGCTTTCTTT
>TRBJ2-5|TRBV7-3|.|.
CASSITGEETQYF
TGTGCCAGCAGCATCACAGGAGAAGAGACCCAGTACTTC
>TRBJ1-1|TRBV28|.|once
CASSPLLYTEAFF
TGTGCCAGCAGCCCTCTCCTATACACTGAAGCTTTCTTT
>TRBJ1-5|TRBV12-3/TRBV12-4|.|.
CASAPGRNQPQHF
TGTGCCAGCGCCCCGGGACGCAATCAGCCCCAGCATTTT
>TRBJ1-4|TRBV6-1|TRBD1|.
CASSDPGTGGLANEKLFF
TGTGCCAGCAGTGACCCCGGGACAGGGGGCCTTGCTAATGAAAAACTGTTTTTT
>TRBJ2-1|TRBV3-1/TRBV3-2|.|.
CASSQAYEQFF
TGTGCCAGCAGCCAAGCTTATGAGCAGTTCTTC
>TRBJ1-5|TRBV19|TRBD1|once
CASSGGTGFRSNQPQHF
TGTGCCAGTAGTGGGGGGACAGGGTTTAGGAGCAATCAGCCCCAGCATTTT
>TRBJ1-4|TRBV28|TRBD1|.
CASSLGGTANEKLFF
TGTGCCAGCAGTTTGGGAGGGACAGCTAATGAAAAACTGTTTTTT
>TRBJ1-5|TRBV7-5|.|.
CARSTRDRGNQPQHF
TGTGCCAGAAGCACGAGGGACAGGGGAAATCAGCCCCAGCATTTT
>TRBJ2-3|TRBV19|.|.
CASSMRHSHTDTQYF
TGTGCCAGTAGTATGCGACATTCACACACAGATACGCAGTATTTT
>TRBJ2-3|TRBV21-1|.|.
CASSRGTGIIVPYF
TGTGCCAGCAGCAGGGGGACAGGGATTATTGTGCCGTATTTT
>TRBJ1-1|TRBV6-1|.|.
CASSRGTPHTEAFF
TGTGCCAGCAGCCGCGGGACACCCCACACTGAAGCTTTCTTT
>TRBJ1-1|TRBV6-1|TRBD1|few
CASSDVGRGPWEAFF
TGTGCCAGCAGTGATGTCGGCAGGGGGCCCTGGGAAGCTTTCTTT